The T cell receptor beta chain described here comes from a study of blood T cell repertoires in COVID-19. Study-wide context: Samples taken during acute and convalescent COVID-19 were collected in the United States, Italy and Spain. PBMCs, B-cell-depleted T cells, or T cells provided the cDNA or gDNA that made up the material.

Recovery among Cohort 3 donors was established by two negative PCRs, clearance, or symptom resolution. Sequenced by immunoSEQ multiplex PCR; TCRdb stores in-frame clones only, minus some. The sample consists of around 100,000 clones, 70% to 90% of them appearing once. This sequence was found in a woman in her forties or fifties who had recovered from COVID-19. The sample consisted of PBMCs or T cells enriched from blood (not recorded which).

The CDR3 DNA is TGTGCCAGTAGTATCCGGACAGGCCGGAATGAAAAACTGTTTTTT. Translation gives CASSIRTGRNEKLFF. This chain links TRBV19 with TRBJ1-4; 7 bases map to TRBD1. CDR3 length: 15 residues. Trimming took 3 bases from V and 5 from J; bases not matched to a gene: 6. Germline lookup yields CDR1 LNHDA and CDR2 SQIVND (reference sequence).